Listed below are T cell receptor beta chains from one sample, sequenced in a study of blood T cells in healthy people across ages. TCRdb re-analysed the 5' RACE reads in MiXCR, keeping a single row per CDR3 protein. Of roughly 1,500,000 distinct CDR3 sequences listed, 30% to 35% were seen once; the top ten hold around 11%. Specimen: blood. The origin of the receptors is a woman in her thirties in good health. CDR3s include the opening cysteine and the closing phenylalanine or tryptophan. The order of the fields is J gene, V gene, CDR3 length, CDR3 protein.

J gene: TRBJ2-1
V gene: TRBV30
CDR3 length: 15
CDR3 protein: CAWSGGSGRYNEQFF

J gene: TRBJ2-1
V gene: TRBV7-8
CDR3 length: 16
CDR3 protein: CASSFWLSGQTEEQFF

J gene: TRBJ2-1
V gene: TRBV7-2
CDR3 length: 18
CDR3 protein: CASSSGTSGGYPYNEQFF

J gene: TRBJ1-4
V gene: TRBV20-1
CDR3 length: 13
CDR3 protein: CSAPFATNEKLFF

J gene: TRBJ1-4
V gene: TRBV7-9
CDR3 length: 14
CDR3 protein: CASSPAPEGEKLFF

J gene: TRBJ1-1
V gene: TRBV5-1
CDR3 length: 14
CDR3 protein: CASSSDGINTEAFF

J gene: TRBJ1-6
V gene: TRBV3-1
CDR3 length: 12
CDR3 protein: CASSQEGTTTHF

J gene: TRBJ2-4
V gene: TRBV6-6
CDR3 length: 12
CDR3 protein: CASSYPGIGQYF

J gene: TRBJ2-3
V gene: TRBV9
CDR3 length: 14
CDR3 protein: CASSVAALTDTQYF

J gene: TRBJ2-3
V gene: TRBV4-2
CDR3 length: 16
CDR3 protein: CASSQDRDRATDTQYF

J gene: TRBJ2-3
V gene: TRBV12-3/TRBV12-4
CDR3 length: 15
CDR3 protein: CASRLGSGSGYTQYF

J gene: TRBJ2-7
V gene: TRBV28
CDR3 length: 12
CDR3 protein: CASSSSSYEQYF

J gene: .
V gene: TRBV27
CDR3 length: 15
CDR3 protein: CASSGRDKGKGTQYF

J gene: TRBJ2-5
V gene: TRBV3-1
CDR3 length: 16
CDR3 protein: CASSQDKRGGQETQYF

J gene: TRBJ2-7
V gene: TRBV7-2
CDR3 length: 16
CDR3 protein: CASSTGVDFYRREQYF

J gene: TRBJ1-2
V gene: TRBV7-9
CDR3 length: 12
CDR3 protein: CASSQGLVGYTF

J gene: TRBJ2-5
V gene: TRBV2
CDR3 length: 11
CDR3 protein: CASSKGETQYF